This T cell receptor beta chain was sequenced for a study of T-cell memory formation after mild COVID-19. General study points: Chiefly within CM and EM were the contracting CD4+ clones; CD8+ ones were within EMRA. Contracting clones, day 15 to 85, had balanced CD4/CD8, and later expanders favored CD4+. Cross-reactive memory seemingly joined, as some responding clones were found in pre-infection memory.

The CDR3 contains 16 residues. V was trimmed by 0 bases and J by 1 base, leaving 13 bases between them. Germline V lookup: CDR1 SGHRS, CDR2 YFSETQ. A word on this clonotype: The antigen remains unidentified.

It was 5'RACE with constant-segment primers that produced the TCR alpha and TCR beta cDNA libraries, which carried sample barcodes and UMIs. Each CDR3 protein gets one entry after TCRdb re-called the 5' RACE reads with MiXCR. The data contain about 600,000 distinct CDR3 sequences, roughly a fifth of them seen just once; the ten biggest clones take up around 9.2%. This rearrangement joins TRBV5-1 to TRBJ1-1; no clear D. This clonotype was sampled from an adult woman who had mild COVID-19 (a few samples of this study predate the infection). Cell type and time point are not known. Sequences were obtained from PBMCs or a T cell subset sorted from them (not recorded which). CDR3 region: CASSLAVLARNTEAFF. The CDR3 DNA follows: TGCGCCAGCAGCTTGGCCGTGCTTGCGCGGAACACTGAAGCTTTCTTT.